The 22 T cell receptor beta chains reported below all come from one sample, sequenced in a study of breast tumors, draining lymph nodes, adjacent tissues (TCRdb year 2016). Library preparation was by multiplex PCR. Sequencer: Illumina HiSeq 2000. In TCRdb, the public reads were trimmed at Q25 with fastp and aligned with MiXCR, with productive beta chains retained. Entries are consolidated by CDR3 protein sequence, retaining the most common genes and DNA. Counted in this sample were about 13,000 distinct CDR3 sequences; about 62% of them appeared once. Of the sample, less than 65% falls within the top ten clones. The sample consisted of tumor-adjacent breast tissue. Receptors were obtained from a female donor with breast cancer. Some clones in this sample may be carry-over from other donors' samples.

By frequency in the sample, this clonotype is medium-sized. The chain has TRBV7-9 and TRBJ1-5; possibly TRBD1 for D (6 bases). The CDR3 is made up of 16 amino acids. CDR1 is SEHNR, CDR2 FQNEAQ, per germline (reference sequence). V was shortened by 5 bases and J by 2 bases, with 16 bases between the two germline ends. The CDR3 DNA follows: TGTGCCAGCAGCACCTCAGGGGCTCTCGGCAATCAGCCCCAGCATTTT. Its translation: CASSTSGALGNQPQHF.

The chain carries TRBV19 and TRBJ1-4, with 7 bases that match TRBD1. The CDR3 contains 14 residues. The germline V gene encodes CDR1 LNHDA and CDR2 SQIVND (reference sequence). V lost 3 bases and J lost 9; bases outside the gene matches: 7. CDR3 region: CASSIRDSRQKLFF. DNA for the CDR3: TGTGCCAGTAGTATTCGGGACAGCCGGCAAAAACTGTTTTTT.

The J gene is TRBJ2-7, the V gene TRBV13; TRBD1 might be the D (6 bases). The germline CDR1 and CDR2 sequences are PRHDT and FYEKMQ (reference sequence). V lost 3 bases to trimming and J lost 2 bases, with 14 bases between them. This CDR3 has 15 residues. CDR3 in amino acids: CASSLRSGEPYEQYF. The CDR3 nucleotides are TGTGCCAGCAGCTTGAGGTCAGGGGAGCCCTACGAGCAGTACTTC.

A few counts support this clonotype. In DNA form, the CDR3 reads TGCAGCGTTGAAGGGAGGGAGGGGGAGAGCACAGATACGCAGTATTTT. It specifies CSVEGREGESTDTQYF. This sequence joins TRBV29-1 and TRBJ2-3; possible D gene TRBD2, 7 bases. CDR3 length: 16 amino acids. V was cut by 1 base and J by 0 bases, with 14 bases left in between. Germline CDR1 SQVTM, CDR2 ANQGSEA.

This clonotype is categorized as medium-sized. The genes are TRBV5-6 and TRBJ2-1; 7 positions match TRBD1. The CDR3 contains 18 residues. V gave up 0 bases and J gave up 0 bases; unmatched junction bases: 9. Germline assignment: CDR1 SGHDT and CDR2 YYEEEE. The CDR3 DNA sequence: TGTGCCAGCAGCTTGGAGTCCCGGGCAGGGGGCTCCTACAATGAGCAGTTCTTC. Its translation: CASSLESRAGGSYNEQFF.

This clonotype has at least ten counts. V usage is TRBV28 and J usage is TRBJ2-1, with 12 bases aligning to TRBD2. The V and J ends lost 5 bases and 1 base, in that order; junction bases with no gene match: 15. CDR1 and CDR2 from the germline V gene are MDHEN and SYDVKM. The CDR3 consists of 20 residues. For the CDR3, the DNA is TGTGCCAGCAGTCCCAACTCCCGCAGACTAGCGGGAGAGTCCTACAATGAGCAGTTCTTC. Its translation is CASSPNSRRLAGESYNEQFF.

By its share, this clonotype is medium-sized. This chain joins TRBV4-3 and TRBJ2-2; the D is unclear. CDR3 length: 14 residues. Germline loops: CDR1 LGHNA, CDR2 YSLEER. V gave up 4 bases and J gave up 6 bases, with 12 bases separating them. The CDR3 DNA follows: TGCGCCAGCAGCCGAGACTTGGACGCCGGGGAGCTGTTTTTT. Translating it yields CASSRDLDAGELFF.

The V call is TRBV6-1, the J call TRBJ2-4; D is possibly TRBD1 or TRBD2 (6 bases each). This CDR3 has 13 residues. Trimming took off 4 bases at V and 5 bases at J, with 9 bases between the two ends. Germline V CDR1 and CDR2: MNHNS, SASEGT. The CDR3 sequence is CASSVGGENIQYF. For the CDR3, the DNA is TGTGCCAGCAGTGTGGGGGGCGAAAACATTCAGTACTTC.

The genes are TRBV3-1 and TRBJ2-7; 8 nucleotides line up with TRBD2. V lost 3 bases and J lost 8; bases outside the gene matches: 9. Per germline, CDR1 LGHDT and CDR2 YNNKEL (reference sequence). This CDR3 comprises 14 residues. The CDR3 is CASSHSLAGDKQYF. Here the CDR3 DNA reads TGTGCCAGCAGCCACAGTCTAGCGGGTGACAAGCAGTACTTC.

Regarding this clonotype: Germline is not matched at one junction end, which may reflect a read error. The CDR3 DNA is TGTGCCAGCGGCGTAGACGGACAGGGCCGCAATGAGCCGTTCTTC. Translating it yields CASGVDGQGRNEPFF. The V call is TRBV9, the J call TRBJ2-1, with 8 positions matching TRBD1. The length of the CDR3 is 15 residues. Germline V CDR1 and CDR2: SGDLS, YYNGEE.

By share, this clonotype ranks as medium-sized. The CDR3 nucleotides read TGTGCCAGCAATAAGGGAACGGATCTCTACGAGCAGTACTTC. This translates into CASNKGTDLYEQYF. V is TRBV2 and J is TRBJ2-7; D remains ambiguous. Germline V CDR1 and CDR2: SNHLY, FYNNEI. CDR3 length: 14 residues. The germline V and J ends were trimmed by 7 bases and 3 bases, with 16 bases remaining between them.

Judged by abundance, this clonotype is large. The rearrangement links TRBV12-3 or TRBV12-4 to TRBJ1-6, with 7 nucleotides matching TRBD1. CDR3 length: 15 residues. The trim removed 3 bases at V and 6 bases at J, leaving 5 bases unmatched. CDR3 protein: CASSFLQGGNSPLHF. CDR3 nucleotide sequence: TGTGCCAGCAGTTTTTTGCAGGGGGGTAATTCACCCCTCCACTTT.

V and J are TRBV12-3 or TRBV12-4 and TRBJ1-4; no clear D gene. This CDR3 spans 14 amino acids. The germline V and J ends were trimmed by 4 bases and 0 bases, with 6 bases remaining between them. CDR3 region: CASSSSSTNEKLFF. The CDR3 region has the DNA TGTGCCAGCAGTTCGTCCTCAACTAATGAAAAACTGTTTTTT.

In DNA form, the CDR3 reads TGTGCCAGCAGTCGGGGTTCGTGGGGCTACACCTTC. The encoded protein is CASSRGSWGYTF. The V and J genes are TRBV6-1 and TRBJ1-2; no definite D call. The ends were cut back, 5 bases at V and 8 bases at J, with 12 bases in the middle. CDR1 is MNHNS and CDR2 is SASEGT in the germline V gene. The CDR3 extends over 12 amino acids.

The V gene is TRBV6-5, the J gene TRBJ2-5; 8 bases line up with TRBD1. Unmatched junction bases numbered 11, after V lost 6 bases and J lost 5 bases. Germline V CDR1 and CDR2: MNHEY, SVGAGI. The CDR3 is 15 amino acids. CDR3 region: CASRRDSQGAETQYF. For the CDR3, the DNA is TGTGCCAGCAGAAGGGACTCCCAGGGGGCCGAGACCCAGTACTTC.

This sequence joins TRBV6-2 or TRBV6-3 and TRBJ2-7; the match to TRBD1 covers 7 bases. The CDR3 extends over 17 amino acids. Trimming cost V 4 bases and J 2 bases; bases outside gene matches: 14. The V gene's germline CDR1 is MNHEY and CDR2 SVGEGT. CDR3 DNA: TGTGCCAGCAGTTTGCTATTAGGGGGCGCCGGAACCTACGAGCAGTACTTC. Its translation is CASSLLLGGAGTYEQYF.

The rearrangement links TRBV14 to TRBJ2-3; D is ambiguous. The ends were cut back, 3 bases at V and 6 bases at J, with 7 bases in the middle. This CDR3 has 12 residues. The germline V gene encodes CDR1 SGHDN and CDR2 FVKESK. CDR3 nucleotides: TGTGCCAGCAGCCATTACGGTGATACGCAGTATTTT. It yields the protein CASSHYGDTQYF.

This clonotype showed up just a few times. The chain links TRBV2 to TRBJ1-2, with TRBD1 as a possible D gene (5 bases). The CDR3 runs to 12 residues. V was pared by 5 bases and J by 8 bases, with 12 bases between. The germline V gene has CDR1 SNHLY and CDR2 FYNNEI. In nucleotides, the CDR3 is TGTGCCAGCAGTACCGACAGAGGCGGCTACACCTTC. Encoded protein: CASSTDRGGYTF.

This clonotype was recorded once. The chain joins TRBV20-1 to TRBJ2-5; tentative D call: TRBD1 (6 bases). Per the germline V gene, CDR1 is DFQATT and CDR2 is SNEGSKA (reference sequence). CDR3 size: 13 residues. V lost 3 bases and J lost 9, with 17 bases in between. The CDR3 protein is CSASSLKKGAQYF. The DNA for the CDR3 is TGCAGTGCTAGTAGCTTGAAGAAGGGGGCCCAGTACTTC.

Written as DNA, the CDR3 is TGTGCCACCAGTGACACCTCGACAGGCGGGGAGCTGTTTTTT. Amino acid sequence: CATSDTSTGGELFF. The genes are TRBV24-1 and TRBJ2-2; tentative D call: TRBD1 (6 bases). This CDR3 contains 14 residues. Germline V gene lookup returns CDR1 KGHDR and CDR2 SFDVKD. The ends were cut back, 4 bases at V and 7 bases at J, with 12 bases in the middle.

This clonotype appeared many times. In DNA form, the CDR3 reads TGCGCCAGCAGGGAGGGAGGCACTGAAGCTTTCTTT. Protein: CASREGGTEAFF. The V gene is TRBV5-1, the J gene TRBJ1-1; D is ambiguous. CDR1 is SGHRS and CDR2 is YFSETQ in the germline V gene. CDR3 length: 12 residues. The ends were cut back, 5 bases at V and 4 bases at J, with 9 bases in the middle.

This clonotype was picked up many times. The gene calls are TRBV28 and TRBJ2-2, with 8 bases identical to TRBD1. The CDR3 has 13 amino acids. Germline CDR1 is MDHEN and CDR2 is SYDVKM. V was pared by 9 bases and J by 6 bases, with 6 bases of the junction left unmatched. CDR3 protein: CASTTGDAGELFF. The CDR3 DNA is TGTGCCAGTACGACAGGGGACGCCGGGGAGCTGTTTTTT.